These T cell receptor beta chains were read from a single sample in a study of identical twins. One entry per CDR3 protein, called by TCRdb with MiXCR from the 5' RACE reads. The sample records 450,000 or so distinct CDR3 sequences, approximately 24% being singletons. These data are also associated with another study on T cells expressing NK-cell markers.

Sequencing used CD4+ T cells sorted from blood. The source is a woman aged 18-29 years in good health. CDR3s include the opening cysteine and the closing phenylalanine or tryptophan. A D gene is named only where the DNA matches it firmly.

j_gene | v_gene | d_gene | CDR3aa
TRBJ2-1 | TRBV7-9 | TRBD2 | CASSFGTSGSRYNEQFF
TRBJ1-1 | TRBV10-3 | NA | CAITPSGKNTEAFF
TRBJ2-7 | TRBV5-1 | NA | CASREGSQGSEQYF
TRBJ1-2 | TRBV7-9 | NA | CASSTPYGYTF
TRBJ2-1 | TRBV20-1 | NA | CSARDAAVSYNEQFF
TRBJ2-5 | TRBV7-2 | NA | CASSLVRSQETQYF
TRBJ1-5 | TRBV19 | TRBD1 | CASSIEGQGAYQPQHF
TRBJ2-5 | TRBV5-1 | NA | CASSFEGLGETQYF
TRBJ2-2 | TRBV5-1 | NA | CASSFGAQNTGELFF
TRBJ2-1 | TRBV18 | TRBD2 | CASSRPGLGNNEQFF
TRBJ2-7 | TRBV11-3 | TRBD2 | CASSPSGLAGDYEQYF
TRBJ2-4 | TRBV7-2 | TRBD2 | CASSQTSPFGNIQYF
TRBJ2-5 | TRBV5-1 | NA | CASSYGGGSQETQYF
TRBJ2-2 | TRBV11-2 | NA | CAGLERGKGTGELFF
TRBJ2-3 | TRBV12-3/TRBV12-4 | NA | CASSQAGHLRDTQYF
TRBJ2-2 | TRBV5-4 | NA | CATTGQGTAGELFF
TRBJ2-7 | TRBV28 | TRBD2 | CASSSSGGQGKSSYEQYF
TRBJ2-2 | TRBV25-1 | NA | CASSERFTGELFF
TRBJ2-3 | TRBV7-2 | TRBD2 | CASSQGLAGGRNTQYF
TRBJ2-1 | TRBV20-1 | TRBD2 | CSALAGAYNEQFF
TRBJ2-7 | TRBV10-3 | TRBD1 | CAISGLQGREQYF
TRBJ1-2 | TRBV9 | NA | CASSVGKYGYTF
TRBJ2-5 | TRBV3-1 | TRBD2 | CASSRAGGGETQYF
TRBJ2-7 | TRBV12-3/TRBV12-4 | NA | CASSFVTVGALGEQYF
TRBJ2-3 | TRBV5-1 | TRBD1 | CASSQTGVWNTQYF
TRBJ2-1 | TRBV29-1 | NA | CSGSTGTSYNEQFF
TRBJ2-1 | TRBV6-1 | NA | CASNRAPGRSSAYNEQFF
TRBJ2-2 | TRBV7-3 | NA | CASSLTTGGELFF
TRBJ2-6 | TRBV2 | TRBD1 | CASTNRQGTYTGANVLTF
TRBJ2-3 | TRBV7-8 | NA | CASSPVDTQYF
TRBJ2-2 | TRBV27 | NA | CASRQTGSNTGELFF
TRBJ2-7 | TRBV4-3 | NA | CASSRVAFVDEQYF
TRBJ1-2 | TRBV6-1 | TRBD1 | CASIGDSRGYTF
TRBJ2-7 | TRBV25-1 | TRBD2 | CASSEALAGVQQYF
TRBJ2-3 | TRBV6-6 | NA | CASDGTDTQYF
TRBJ1-1 | TRBV7-9 | NA | CASSSLLGRTEAFF
TRBJ2-7 | TRBV11-2 | TRBD1 | CASSLVDRVNEQYF